This TCR beta chain was observed in a study of blood T cell repertoires in COVID-19. Study background: Samples representing acute and convalescent COVID-19 were sourced from the United States, Italy and Spain. The analysed material was cDNA or gDNA that came from T cells, B-cell-depleted T cells, or PBMCs.

J lost 1 base, V lost 3 bases, and 5 bases had no gene match. The CDR3 sequence is 17 residues long. Per the germline V gene, CDR1 is SGHNT and CDR2 is YYREEE (reference sequence). In the source study's methods: From reference gene primer amplification, estimates of nucleated cell counts were derived. TCRdb's table, derived via immunoSEQ multiplex PCR, lists solely in-frame clones and lacks some. That table furnishes V, J and clone size, whereas the DNA furnished D and trimming. The sample has approximately 90,000 clones, around three quarters seen once; the top ten hold under 50%. This chain links TRBV5-4 with TRBJ2-2, with 11 bases fitting TRBD2. The sequence was collected from a human donor in a cohort sampled during active COVID-19. The sequenced sample consisted of peripheral blood. CDR3 DNA sequence: TGTGCCAGCAGCTCGGGACTAGCGGTCGAGAACACCGGGGAGCTGTTTTTT. The encoded protein is CASSSGLAVENTGELFF.